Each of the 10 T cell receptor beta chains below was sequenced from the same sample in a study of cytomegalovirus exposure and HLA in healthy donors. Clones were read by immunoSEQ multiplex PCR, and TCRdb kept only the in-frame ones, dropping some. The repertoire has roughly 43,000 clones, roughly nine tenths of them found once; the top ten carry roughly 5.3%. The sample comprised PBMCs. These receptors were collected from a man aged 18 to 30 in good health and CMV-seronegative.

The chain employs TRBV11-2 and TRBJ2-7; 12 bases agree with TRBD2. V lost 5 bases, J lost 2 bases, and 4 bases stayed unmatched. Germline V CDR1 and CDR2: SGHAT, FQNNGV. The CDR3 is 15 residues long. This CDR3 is CASSSRLAGAYEQYF. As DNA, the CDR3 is TGTGCCAGCAGCAGCAGACTAGCGGGGGCCTACGAGCAGTACTTC.

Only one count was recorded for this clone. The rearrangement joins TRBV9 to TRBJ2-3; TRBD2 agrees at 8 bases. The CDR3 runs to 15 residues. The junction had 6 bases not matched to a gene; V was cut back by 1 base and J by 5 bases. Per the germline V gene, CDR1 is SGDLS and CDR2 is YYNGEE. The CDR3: CASSVSGGAGDTQYF. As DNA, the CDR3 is TGTGCCAGCAGCGTATCCGGGGGGGCTGGAGATACGCAGTATTTT.

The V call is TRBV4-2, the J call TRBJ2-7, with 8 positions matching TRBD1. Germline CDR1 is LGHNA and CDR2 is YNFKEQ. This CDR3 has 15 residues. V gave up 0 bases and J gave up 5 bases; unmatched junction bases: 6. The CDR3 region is CASSQDYRGQDEQYF. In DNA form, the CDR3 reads TGTGCCAGCAGCCAAGATTATCGGGGACAGGACGAGCAGTACTTC.

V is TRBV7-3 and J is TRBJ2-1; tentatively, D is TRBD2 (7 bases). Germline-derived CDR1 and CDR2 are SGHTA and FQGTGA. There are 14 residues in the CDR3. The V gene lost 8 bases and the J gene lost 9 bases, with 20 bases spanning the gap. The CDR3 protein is CASSVGGGRSEQFF. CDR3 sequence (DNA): TGTGCCAGCTCGGTAGGGGGGGGCCGGAGTGAGCAGTTCTTC.

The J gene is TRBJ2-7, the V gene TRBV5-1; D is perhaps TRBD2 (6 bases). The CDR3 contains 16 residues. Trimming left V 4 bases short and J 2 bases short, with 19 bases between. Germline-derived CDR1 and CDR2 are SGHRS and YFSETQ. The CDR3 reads CASSLIQPAGTYEQYF. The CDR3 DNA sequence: TGCGCCAGCAGCCTGATACAGCCGGCGGGAACCTACGAGCAGTACTTC.

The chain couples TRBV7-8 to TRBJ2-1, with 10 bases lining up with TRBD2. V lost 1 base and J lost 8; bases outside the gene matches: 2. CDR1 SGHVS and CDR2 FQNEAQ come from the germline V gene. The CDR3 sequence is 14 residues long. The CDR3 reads CASSLGLAGDEQFF. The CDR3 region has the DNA TGTGCCAGCAGCTTAGGACTAGCGGGTGATGAGCAGTTCTTC.

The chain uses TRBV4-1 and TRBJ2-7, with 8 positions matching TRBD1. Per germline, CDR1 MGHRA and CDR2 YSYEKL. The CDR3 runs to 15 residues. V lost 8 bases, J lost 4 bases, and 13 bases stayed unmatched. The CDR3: CASAFLDRAIYEQYF. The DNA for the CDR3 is TGCGCCAGCGCATTCTTGGACAGGGCTATTTACGAGCAGTACTTC.

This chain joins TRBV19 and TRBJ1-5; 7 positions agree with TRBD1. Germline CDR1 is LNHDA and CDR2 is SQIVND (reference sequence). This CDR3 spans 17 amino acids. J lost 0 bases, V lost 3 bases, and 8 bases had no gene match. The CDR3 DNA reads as TGTGCCAGTAGTATCGTACAGGGGACGTATAGCAATCAGCCCCAGCATTTT. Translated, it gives CASSIVQGTYSNQPQHF.

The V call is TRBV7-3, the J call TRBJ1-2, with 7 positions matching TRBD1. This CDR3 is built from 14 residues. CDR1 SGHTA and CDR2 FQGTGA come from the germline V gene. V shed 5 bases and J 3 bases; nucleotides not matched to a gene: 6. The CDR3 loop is CASSAHRGDYGYTF. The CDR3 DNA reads TGTGCCAGCAGCGCGCACAGGGGAGACTATGGCTACACCTTC. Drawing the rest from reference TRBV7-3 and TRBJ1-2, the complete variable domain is GAGVSQTPSNKVTEKGKYVELRCDPISGHTALYWYRQSLGQGPEFLIYFQGTGAADDSGLPNDRFFAVRPEGSVSTLKIQRTERGDSAVYLCASSAHRGDYGYTFGSGTRLTVV.

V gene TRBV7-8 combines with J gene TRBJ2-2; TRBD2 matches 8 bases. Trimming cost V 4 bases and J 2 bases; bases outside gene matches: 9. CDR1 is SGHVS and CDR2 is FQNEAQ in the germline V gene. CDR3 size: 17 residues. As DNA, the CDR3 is TGTGCCAGCAGCTCTCCCACTAGCGGACCTAACACCGGGGAGCTGTTTTTT. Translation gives CASSSPTSGPNTGELFF.